This TCR beta chain appears in the sequencing data of a study of blood T cell repertoires in COVID-19. Turning to the study itself: T cells, B-cell-depleted T cells, or PBMCs supplied cDNA or gDNA.

Germline CDR1 reads LGHDT; CDR2 reads YNNKEL (reference sequence). Losses at the gene ends were 7 bases for V and 4 bases for J; bases not matched to a gene: 6. CDR3 length: 14 residues. Under the authors' procedure: Amplifying reference gene primers gave estimates of nucleated cell counts. TCRdb's table, derived via immunoSEQ multiplex PCR, lists solely in-frame clones and lacks some. For V, J and clone size, that table is used; D and trimming come from the DNA. The sample lists some 210,000 clones; 82% were seen once. The sequence derives from a middle-aged woman with acute or convalescent COVID-19. Sample: peripheral blood. The chain employs TRBV3-1 (or the pseudogene TRBV3-2) and TRBJ1-4; 7 nucleotides line up with TRBD1. CDR3 sequence: CASNLGQSNEKLFF. The CDR3 nucleotides are TGTGCCAGCAACCTGGGACAGAGTAATGAAAAACTGTTTTTT.